The rows below give T cell receptor beta chains drawn from one sample of a study of cytomegalovirus exposure and HLA in healthy donors. Libraries were prepared by immunoSEQ multiplex PCR; TCRdb keeps only in-frame clonotypes and omits some of them. The table records roughly 140,000 clones, about 89% of them present only once. Input material: PBMCs. These receptor sequences come from a woman younger than 35 in good health and CMV-seropositive. CDR3s include the opening cysteine and the closing phenylalanine or tryptophan. Part of the rows lack a size; the others show once, few, many or a class for expanded clones.

TRBV6-6	.	TRBJ2-7	CASSSGTSGPREQYF
TRBV18	.	TRBJ2-3	CASSPEYLSTDTQYF
TRBV29-1	.	TRBJ2-7	CSVVGTSGSVYEQYF
TRBV11-2	once	TRBJ2-7	CASSLDRVNYEQYF
TRBV30	.	TRBJ2-5	CAWSKALPGGRGKETQYF
TRBV4-2	.	TRBJ2-4	CASSSQIGLAGMKNIQYF
TRBV5-4	.	TRBJ2-1	CASSTTSGRNNEQFF
TRBV6-1	.	TRBJ1-4	CASSLWLEKLFF
TRBV6-1	.	TRBJ1-5	CASWGGMSNQPQHF
TRBV30	.	TRBJ1-5	CAQAAQHF
TRBV2	.	TRBJ1-4	CASSVGLINEKLFF
TRBV11-3	.	TRBJ2-3	CASSLVGTPNTDTQYF
TRBV27	few	TRBJ2-3	CASSQRTSGYTQYF